These 16 T cell receptor beta chains were sequenced from one sample in a study of molecular identifiers for immune sequencing clone quantification. TCRdb called the PCR reads again in MiXCR, with one record for every CDR3 protein. The profile covers 460,000 or so distinct CDR3 sequences, with about a fifth appearing a single time and approximately 0.84% taken by the ten largest. Sequencing used naive CD8+ T cells from blood, with Jurkat cell RNA spiked in. Subset here: FACS-sorted CD8+CD4-CCR7+CD45RA+ naive T cells. The origin of the receptors is a human donor in good health. Some libraries in this study had Jurkat cell RNA spiked in.

This clonotype was counted ten times or more. This chain uses TRBV4-1 with TRBJ1-6, with D uncertain. This CDR3 spans 17 amino acids. Trimming stripped 0 bases from V and 5 bases from J, with 14 bases between. Germline lookup yields CDR1 MGHRA and CDR2 YSYEKL. In nucleotides, the CDR3 is TGCGCCAGCAGCCAAGATAACCCCCGGGTACATAATTCACCCCTCCACTTT. Its protein product is CASSQDNPRVHNSPLHF.

In this sample, this clonotype turned up a few times. V gene TRBV5-4 combines with J gene TRBJ1-1; 9 bases align to TRBD1. In germline, CDR1 is SGHNT, CDR2 YYREEE (reference sequence). V was pared by 3 bases and J by 0 bases, with 12 bases of the junction left unmatched. This CDR3 is 18 amino acids long. The CDR3 sequence: CASSSEGQGVFMNTEAFF. Written as DNA, the CDR3 is TGTGCCAGCAGCTCAGAGGGACAGGGCGTGTTCATGAACACTGAAGCTTTCTTT.

This sequence joins TRBV5-6 and TRBJ2-7; no definite D call. V lost 4 bases to trimming and J lost 2 bases, with 7 bases between them. Germline loops: CDR1 SGHDT, CDR2 YYEEEE. The CDR3 covers 12 residues. CDR3 in amino acids: CASSAVPYEQYF. The CDR3 DNA sequence: TGTGCCAGCAGCGCTGTACCCTACGAGCAGTACTTC. Variable domain in full (rest from reference TRBV5-6 and TRBJ2-7): DAGVTQSPTHLIKTRGQQVTLRCSPKSGHDTVSWYQQALGQGPQFIFQYYEEEERQRGNFPDRFSGHQFPNYSSELNVNALLLGDSALYLCASSAVPYEQYFGPGTRLTVT.

About this clonotype: A read error may be the cause here, since a much bigger clone is one base away. This CDR3 is missing its conserved last phenylalanine or tryptophan, likely due to a read error. The chain uses TRBV20-1 and TRBJ2-7; D possibly uses TRBD1 or TRBD2 (7 bases each). This CDR3 is 18 amino acids long. Trimming removed 0 bases from V and 5 bases from J, with 26 bases in between. Looked up from germline, CDR1 is DFQATT and CDR2 is SNEGSKA (reference sequence). The CDR3 spells CSARDSPGGDLITHEQYS. The CDR3 DNA reads TGCAGTGCTAGAGATTCTCCAGGGGGGGACCTAATAACGCACGAGCAGTACTCC.

Ten or more counts support this clonotype. The chain uses TRBV28 and TRBJ2-7, with 7 bases that match TRBD2. V was clipped by 5 bases and J by 4 bases; unmatched bases: 8. Per the germline V gene, CDR1 is MDHEN and CDR2 is SYDVKM. This CDR3 spans 14 amino acids. CDR3 region: CASSPPPGGYEQYF. CDR3 nucleotides: TGTGCCAGCAGTCCCCCTCCCGGGGGGTACGAGCAGTACTTC.

This clonotype was detected many times. The chain uses TRBV12-3 or TRBV12-4 and TRBJ2-5; 7 nucleotides align to TRBD2. CDR3 length: 15 amino acids. V trimming: 3 bases; J trimming: 4 bases; junction bases outside the gene matches: 8. In DNA, the CDR3 is TGTGCCAGCAGTTTGGGGGGGAACGGCTTAGAGACCCAGTACTTC. This translates into CASSLGGNGLETQYF.

Regarding this clonotype: Possible read error: a much larger clone is one base away. The conserved closing phenylalanine or tryptophan is absent in this CDR3, likely reflecting a read error. The gene calls are TRBV5-1 and TRBJ1-1; 7 nucleotides agree with TRBD1. V lost 2 bases and J lost 5; bases outside the gene matches: 6. Germline CDR1 and CDR2: SGHRS and YFSETQ. The CDR3 spans 14 residues. The CDR3 is CASSLGGGGTEAFC. The CDR3 DNA sequence: TGCGCCAGCAGCTTAGGAGGGGGCGGGACTGAAGCTTTCTGT.

This clonotype was counted at least ten times. V is TRBV20-1 and J is TRBJ2-3, with 8 bases aligning to TRBD1. The CDR3 contains 14 residues. V shed 3 bases and J 0 bases; nucleotides not matched to a gene: 2. Germline V gives CDR1 DFQATT, CDR2 SNEGSKA (reference sequence). This chain's CDR3 is CSARDRASTDTQYF. The CDR3 region has the DNA TGCAGTGCTAGGGACAGGGCCAGCACAGATACGCAGTATTTT.

Many counts were recorded for this clonotype. J is TRBJ2-2 and V is TRBV7-2; D gene ambiguous. Looked up from germline, CDR1 is SGHTA and CDR2 is FQGNSA. The CDR3 runs 14 residues. V was pared by 4 bases and J by 5 bases, with 11 bases between. Written as DNA, the CDR3 is TGTGCCAGCAGCTCTACAAGGATGACCGGGGAGCTGTTTTTT. This sequence encodes CASSSTRMTGELFF.

This clonotype was counted at least ten times. This chain joins TRBV5-1 and TRBJ2-1, with D tentatively TRBD1 (6 bases). Germline lookup yields CDR1 SGHRS and CDR2 YFSETQ. The CDR3 is 14 residues long. V lost 4 bases, J lost 11 bases, and 19 bases lay in between. The CDR3 region is CASSPTKETGKQFF. Here the CDR3 DNA reads TGCGCCAGCAGCCCTACGAAGGAAACAGGGAAGCAGTTCTTC. The complete variable domain, with remaining parts taken from reference TRBV5-1 and TRBJ2-1, reads KAGVTQTPRYLIKTRGQQVTLSCSPISGHRSVSWYQQTPGQGLQFLFEYFSETQRNKGNFPGRFSGRQFSNSRSEMNVSTLELGDSALYLCASSPTKETGKQFFGPGTRLTVL.

At least ten counts were recorded for this clonotype. V is TRBV23-1 and J is TRBJ2-2, with 7 bases lining up with TRBD1. TRBV23-1 belongs to the ORF category, with a function that is uncertain. The V gene end was trimmed by 6 bases and the J gene end by 2 bases; junction bases not matched to a gene: 12. The CDR3 contains 17 residues. This CDR3 reads CASSQRHHRGNTGELFF. The CDR3 DNA reads as TGCGCCAGCAGCCAGCGCCATCACAGGGGAAACACCGGGGAGCTGTTTTTT.

This clonotype was observed many times. V gene TRBV12-3 or TRBV12-4 combines with J gene TRBJ1-1; D not resolved. V gave up 3 bases and J gave up 1 base, with 6 bases separating them. This CDR3 is built from 13 residues. The CDR3 sequence is CASSFWENTEAFF. The CDR3 coding sequence is TGTGCCAGCAGTTTTTGGGAGAACACTGAAGCTTTCTTT.

This clonotype was observed a handful of times. This chain joins TRBV5-4 and TRBJ2-7, with D perhaps TRBD2 (6 bases). This CDR3 has 15 residues. The ends were cut back, 4 bases at V and 1 base at J, with 15 bases in the middle. CDR1 and CDR2 (germline): SGHNT, YYREEE (reference sequence). The CDR3 region is CASSRHETSSYEQYF. The CDR3 DNA reads TGTGCCAGCAGCCGTCACGAGACTAGTTCCTACGAGCAGTACTTC. Drawing the rest from reference TRBV5-4 and TRBJ2-7, the complete variable domain is ETGVTQSPTHLIKTRGQQVTLRCSSQSGHNTVSWYQQALGQGPQFIFQYYREEENGRGNFPPRFSGLQFPNYSSELNVNALELDDSALYLCASSRHETSSYEQYFGPGTRLTVT.

This clonotype showed up just a few times. V usage is TRBV30 and J usage is TRBJ2-7; D might be TRBD1 or TRBD2, each matching 5 bases. V gave up 3 bases and J gave up 2 bases, with 14 bases separating them. The CDR3 covers 14 residues. Germline V lookup: CDR1 GTSNPN, CDR2 SVGIG (reference sequence). The CDR3 DNA sequence: TGTGCCTGGAGCAGGGCCCCCGGGGCCTACGAGCAGTACTTC. Translated: CAWSRAPGAYEQYF. Together with reference TRBV30 and TRBJ2-7, the CDR3 gives the full variable domain: SQTIHQWPATLVQPVGSPLSLECTVEGTSNPNLYWYRQAAGRGLQLLFYSVGIGQISSEVPQNLSASRPQDRQFILSSKKLLLSDSGFYLCAWSRAPGAYEQYFGPGTRLTVT.

This clonotype was detected many times. The rearrangement links TRBV29-1 to TRBJ2-5; D is ambiguous. Germline V gene sequence: CDR1 SQVTM, CDR2 ANQGSEA. The CDR3 covers 11 residues. V was cut by 1 base and J by 5 bases, with 5 bases left in between. Written as DNA, the CDR3 is TGCAGCGTTGAAGTCCCCGAGACCCAGTACTTC. The encoded protein is CSVEVPETQYF.

This clonotype has at least ten counts. This chain uses TRBV25-1 with TRBJ2-7, with 11 bases matching TRBD1. This CDR3 is 14 amino acids long. J lost 6 bases, V lost 4 bases, and 5 bases had no gene match. The germline CDR1 and CDR2 sequences are MGHDK and SYGVNS. Written as DNA, the CDR3 is TGTGCCAGCAGTGCGGACAGGGGGCGAGCCGAGCAGTACTTC. Translating gives CASSADRGRAEQYF.